The clone carrying this TCR beta chain was counted a few times. What it binds is not known. Study observations and caveats: The TCR gene usage of tumor memory CD4+ T cells clustered together with blood and lymph node memory CD4+ cells and with lymph node naive CD4+ cells. Tumor Treg TCRs overlapped most with tumor naive CD4+ cells.

Each CDR3 protein gets one entry after TCRdb re-called the 5' RACE reads with MiXCR. The table shows about 50,000 distinct CDR3 sequences, with more than 15% occurring only once. Purified naive CD4+ T cells were depleted of CD25+ Tregs. The CDR3 is made up of 14 amino acids. The V and J ends lost 2 bases and 2 bases respectively, with 8 bases between them. The V gene's germline CDR1 is SGHTA and CDR2 FQGNSA. The sequenced sample consisted of naive CD4+ T cells sorted from blood. Subset here: naive CD4+ T cells, CD4+CD45RA+CD25-. The rearrangement links TRBV7-2 to TRBJ2-3; D uncertain. The sequence derives from a female donor with breast cancer. CDR3 nucleotide sequence: TGTGCCAGCAGCTTAACGGCCAACACAGATACGCAGTATTTT. Its translation is CASSLTANTDTQYF. Full variable domain (remainder filled in from reference TRBV7-2 and TRBJ2-3): GAGVSQSPSNKVTEKGKDVELRCDPISGHTALYWYRQSLGQGLEFLIYFQGNSAPDKSGLPSDRFSAERTGGSVSTLTIQRTQQEDSAVYLCASSLTANTDTQYFGPGTRLTVL.